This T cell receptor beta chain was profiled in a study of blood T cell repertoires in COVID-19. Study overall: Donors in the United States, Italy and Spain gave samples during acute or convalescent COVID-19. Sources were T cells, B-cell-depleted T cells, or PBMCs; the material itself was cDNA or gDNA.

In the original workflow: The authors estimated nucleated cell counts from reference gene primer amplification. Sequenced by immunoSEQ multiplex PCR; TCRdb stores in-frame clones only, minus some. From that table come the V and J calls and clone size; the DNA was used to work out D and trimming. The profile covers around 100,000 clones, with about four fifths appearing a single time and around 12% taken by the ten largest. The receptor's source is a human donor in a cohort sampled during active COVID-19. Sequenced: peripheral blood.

CDR3 region: CASSQAVFLSLTEAFF. The CDR3, as DNA: TGCGCCAGCAGCCAAGCTGTCTTCTTATCACTGACTGAAGCTTTCTTT. This chain connects TRBV4-1 to TRBJ1-1; the D is unclear. Germline V gives CDR1 MGHRA, CDR2 YSYEKL. The V end was cut by 1 base, the J end by 5 bases, with 17 bases between. CDR3 length equals 16 residues.